Following are 10 T cell receptor beta chains from one sample sequenced in a study of T cell repertoires in cytomegalovirus infection. MiXCR, run by TCRdb on the reads, gives a single entry per CDR3 protein. Here the sample spans approximately 500,000 distinct CDR3 sequences, about 15% being singletons. The sample taken for sequencing was CD8+ T cells from PBMCs. Receptor source: a human donor in good health (CMV status not recorded). Some clones in this sample may be carry-over from other donors' samples.

In its sample, this clonotype was seen many times. The genes are TRBV27 and TRBJ2-3; D uncertain. CDR3 length: 15 amino acids. V was pared by 2 bases and J by 3 bases, with 12 bases between. Per germline, CDR1 MNHEY and CDR2 SMNVEV (reference sequence). This chain's CDR3 is CASSLGRFRTDTQYF. CDR3 nucleotide sequence: TGTGCCAGCAGTTTAGGCAGGTTTCGGACAGATACGCAGTATTTT.

In the case of this clonotype: At one boundary the junction diverges from the germline segment, which might be a read error. The J gene is TRBJ1-5, the V gene TRBV12-3 or TRBV12-4, with unresolved D. The CDR3 consists of 14 residues. CDR3: CASSSDGHNQPQHF. The CDR3 bases are TGTGCAAGCAGTTCGGACGGCCACAATCAGCCCCAGCATTTT.

The rearrangement uses TRBV20-1 and TRBJ2-7, with 7 bases matching TRBD2. The V segment lost 6 bases and the J segment 5 bases; nucleotides outside the gene matches: 7. The germline CDR1 and CDR2 sequences are DFQATT and SNEGSKA (reference sequence). The length of the CDR3 is 12 residues. Here the CDR3 DNA reads TGCAGTGCGCCGGGACTAACAGACGAGCAGTACTTC. Translation gives CSAPGLTDEQYF.

This chain joins TRBV10-3 and TRBJ2-7; maybe TRBD2 (7 bases). Germline V gene sequence: CDR1 ENHRY, CDR2 SYGVKD. CDR3 size: 14 residues. V gave up 10 bases and J gave up 0 bases, with 16 bases separating them. The DNA of the CDR3 is TGTGCCACCGCGGGGGCCCTAAGCTCCTACGAGCAGTACTTC. Amino acids: CATAGALSSYEQYF.

As for this clonotype: A much larger clone is a single base away; this may be a read error. As DNA, the CDR3 is TGTGCCATCAGTGAGGAGGGGCCGGCAACAGATACGCAGTATTTT. It is translated as CAISEEGPATDTQYF. This chain links TRBV10-3 with TRBJ2-3; the D gene could be TRBD1 or TRBD2 (5 bases each). Trimming removed 2 bases from V and 3 bases from J, with 12 bases in between. The length of the CDR3 is 15 residues. Germline V CDR1 and CDR2: ENHRY, SYGVKD.

This clonotype was counted at least ten times. This rearrangement joins TRBV7-7 to TRBJ2-3; TRBD2 aligns across 11 bases. The CDR3 spans 16 residues. After removal of 5 bases from V and 0 bases from J, the junction contained 4 bases not matched to a gene. CDR1 and CDR2 (germline): SSHAT, FNYEAQ (reference sequence). The CDR3 region has the DNA TGTGCCAGCAGCGGAGGACTAGCGGGTAGCACAGATACGCAGTATTTT. The encoded protein is CASSGGLAGSTDTQYF. The full variable domain, its missing parts supplied by reference TRBV7-7 and TRBJ2-3, is GAGVSQSPRYKVTKRGQDVTLRCDPISSHATLYWYQQALGQGPEFLTYFNYEAQPDKSGLPSDRFSAERPEGSISTLTIQRTEQRDSAMYRCASSGGLAGSTDTQYFGPGTRLTVL.

This clonotype was detected ten times or more. This chain joins TRBV7-3 and TRBJ2-1; 7 nucleotides align to TRBD2. V trimming: 1 base; J trimming: 4 bases; junction bases outside the gene matches: 7. The length of the CDR3 is 16 residues. Germline V gene data show CDR1 as SGHTA and CDR2 as FQGTGA. In nucleotides, the CDR3 is TGTGCCAGCAGCTTAATCGGGGAGGGAGTTTACAATGAGCAGTTCTTC. Amino acid sequence: CASSLIGEGVYNEQFF.

V gene TRBV2 combines with J gene TRBJ1-1; D unclear. Trimming left V 7 bases short and J 0 bases short, with 12 bases between. Germline CDR1 is SNHLY and CDR2 is FYNNEI. The CDR3 is 14 amino acids. The CDR3 DNA is TGTGCCAGCACCGTGAAAGTAATGAACACTGAAGCTTTCTTT. This encodes CASTVKVMNTEAFF.

V and J are TRBV7-9 and TRBJ2-5; 10 nucleotides match TRBD2. V was clipped by 3 bases and J by 2 bases; unmatched bases: 6. The CDR3 is 16 residues long. Germline loops: CDR1 SEHNR, CDR2 FQNEAQ (reference sequence). CDR3 sequence: CASSFLLAGQQETQYF. The CDR3 DNA reads as TGTGCCAGCAGCTTTCTACTAGCGGGGCAGCAAGAGACCCAGTACTTC. Variable domain in full (rest from reference TRBV7-9 and TRBJ2-5): DTGVSQNPRHKITKRGQNVTFRCDPISEHNRLYWYRQTLGQGPEFLTYFQNEAQLEKSRLLSDRFSAERPKGSFSTLEIQRTEQGDSAMYLCASSFLLAGQQETQYFGPGTRLLVL.

This clonotype appeared many times. This chain links TRBV11-2 with TRBJ2-2; TRBD2 matches at 11 bases. The CDR3 extends over 19 amino acids. V lost 5 bases and J lost 4; bases outside the gene matches: 15. Germline V gene data show CDR1 as SGHAT and CDR2 as FQNNGV. The CDR3 nucleotides are TGTGCCAGCAGCCCGTGGAGGACTAGCGGGTCTCATAGCACCGGGGAGCTGTTTTTT. It translates to CASSPWRTSGSHSTGELFF.